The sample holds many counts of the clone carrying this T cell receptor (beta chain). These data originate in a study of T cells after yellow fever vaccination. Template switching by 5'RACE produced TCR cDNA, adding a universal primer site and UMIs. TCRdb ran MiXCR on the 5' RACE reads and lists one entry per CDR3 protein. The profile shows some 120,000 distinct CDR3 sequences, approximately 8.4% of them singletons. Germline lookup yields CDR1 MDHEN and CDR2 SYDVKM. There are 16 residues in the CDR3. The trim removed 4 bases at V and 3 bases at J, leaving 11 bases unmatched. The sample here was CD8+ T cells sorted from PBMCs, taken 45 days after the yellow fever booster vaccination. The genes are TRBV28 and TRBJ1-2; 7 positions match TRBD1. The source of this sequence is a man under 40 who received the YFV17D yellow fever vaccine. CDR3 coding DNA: TGTGCCAGCAGTTGGGTCGAGGAGGGGGCGTACTATGGCTACACCTTC. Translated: CASSWVEEGAYYGYTF.